These 5 T cell receptor beta chains were all obtained from the same sample, sequenced in a study of T cell repertoires in urothelial bladder cancer (dated by TCRdb to the late 2010s). The method was the immunoSEQ multiplex PCR assay. Not all clones reach the TCRdb copy of this immuneACCESS table, which keeps in-frame sequences only. Checked studies attribute under half of the gap to unresolved V genes and leave the rest unexplained. This sample is represented by 6,800 or so clones; around 75% of them were singletons. The ten largest clones take up 10% to 15% of the sample. What was sequenced was tumor-infiltrating cells from bladder cancer. The source is a human donor with urothelial carcinoma.

The chain has TRBV28 and TRBJ2-3; 8 nucleotides align to TRBD2. The germline V gene encodes CDR1 MDHEN and CDR2 SYDVKM. The V gene end was trimmed by 6 bases and the J gene end by 4 bases; junction bases not matched to a gene: 9. The CDR3 is 15 amino acids. The CDR3 DNA sequence: TGTGCCAGCAGCGGGGGGGGCAAGGAGGCAGATACGCAGTATTTT. Protein product: CASSGGGKEADTQYF.

The chain has TRBV6-1 and TRBJ1-3; D not resolved. V lost 1 base and J lost 5, with 6 bases in between. This CDR3 comprises 13 residues. Germline CDR1 is MNHNS and CDR2 is SASEGT. The CDR3 region has the DNA TGTGCCAGCAGTGAAGTTGGGAGAAACACCATATATTTT. Its protein is CASSEVGRNTIYF.

The V call is TRBV18, the J call TRBJ1-1; perhaps TRBD1 as D (6 bases). This CDR3 contains 15 residues. Germline V gene lookup returns CDR1 KGHSH and CDR2 LQKENI. V shed 5 bases and J shed 1 base, with 14 bases lying between them. The DNA for the CDR3 is TGTGCCAGCTCAAATAACGACAGGCCGAACACTGAAGCTTTCTTT. It translates to CASSNNDRPNTEAFF.

The rearrangement links TRBV21-1 to TRBJ2-1; TRBD2, the table's D call, lacks a check against the DNA. TRBV21-1 is labeled a pseudogene. CDR3 size: 17 residues. Here the CDR3 reads CASSKDYRGGRYNEQFF. CDR3 coding DNA: TGTGCCAGCAGCAAAGACTATCGGGGGGGCCGCTACAATGAGCAGTTCTTC.

V gene TRBV18 combines with J gene TRBJ1-3; a possible D gene is TRBD1 (6 bases). The length of the CDR3 is 16 residues. Germline V gene sequence: CDR1 KGHSH, CDR2 LQKENI. V was trimmed by 4 bases and J by 4 bases, leaving 17 bases between them. The CDR3 region has the DNA TGTGCCAGCTCACTACGGGATGGACAGCTAGGAAACACCATATATTTT. Amino acid sequence: CASSLRDGQLGNTIYF. The full variable domain, rest sourced from reference TRBV18 and TRBJ1-3, is NAGVMQNPRHLVRRRGQEARLRCSPMKGHSHVYWYRQLPEEGLKFMVYLQKENIIDESGMPKERFSAEFPKEGPSILRIQQVVRGDSAAYFCASSLRDGQLGNTIYFGEGSWLTVV.